The 17 T cell receptor beta chains listed next were all sequenced from one sample in a study of cytomegalovirus exposure and HLA in healthy donors. Sequencing was performed with immunoSEQ multiplex PCR; in TCRdb, only in-frame clones are kept and a portion is missing. The sample yields roughly 170,000 clones, approximately 83% seen once. The sequencing input was PBMCs. Source of these receptors: a woman between 18 and 30 years old in good health and CMV-seropositive.

The genes are TRBV5-4 and TRBJ2-5, with D unresolved. V was cut by 4 bases and J by 2 bases, with 9 bases left in between. Germline V lookup: CDR1 SGHNT, CDR2 YYREEE (reference sequence). The length of the CDR3 is 13 residues. CDR3 sequence reads: CASSLPTQETQYF. The CDR3 DNA follows: TGTGCCAGCAGCCTGCCGACTCAAGAGACCCAGTACTTC.

The CDR3 sequence: CASSEIGRGLETQYF. CDR3 sequence (DNA): TGTGCCAGCAGCGAGATTGGCAGGGGGCTCGAGACCCAGTACTTC. The J gene is TRBJ2-5, the V gene TRBV9; 8 nucleotides match TRBD1. Trimming at V came to 3 bases and at J to 5 bases, leaving 9 bases not matched to a gene. Germline values: CDR1 SGDLS, CDR2 YYNGEE. The CDR3 runs 15 residues.

The rearrangement uses TRBV2 and TRBJ1-2, with TRBD1 matching 11 bases. The V and J ends lost 7 bases and 7 bases, in that order; junction bases with no gene match: 11. The CDR3 is 15 residues long. Germline V gene data show CDR1 as SNHLY and CDR2 as FYNNEI. The CDR3 sequence is CASTSPGQGVGGYTF. The CDR3 nucleotides are TGTGCCAGCACGTCTCCGGGACAGGGGGTTGGTGGCTACACCTTC.

The CDR3, as DNA: TGTGCCAGCAGCGTAGTCCGAGCGGGGGGGTACAATGAGCAGTTCTTC. This codes for CASSVVRAGGYNEQFF. This rearrangement joins TRBV9 to TRBJ2-1, with 10 bases that match TRBD2. Germline-derived CDR1 and CDR2 are SGDLS and YYNGEE. V lost 0 bases and J lost 4; bases outside the gene matches: 4. The CDR3 totals 16 residues. Full variable domain (missing parts from reference TRBV9 and TRBJ2-1): DSGVTQTPKHLITATGQRVTLRCSPRSGDLSVYWYQQSLDQGLQFLIQYYNGEERAKGNILERFSAQQFPDLHSELNLSSLELGDSALYFCASSVVRAGGYNEQFFGPGTRLTVL.

The genes are TRBV11-2 and TRBJ2-6; the D is unclear. V was cut by 1 base and J by 0 bases, with 10 bases left in between. CDR1 SGHAT and CDR2 FQNNGV come from the germline V gene. The CDR3 consists of 17 residues. As DNA, the CDR3 is TGTGCCAGCAGCTTAGCAGTAAGAAGCTCTGGGGCCAACGTCCTGACTTTC. Protein product: CASSLAVRSSGANVLTF.

This chain joins TRBV7-9 and TRBJ1-4; D is ambiguous. Germline V lookup: CDR1 SEHNR, CDR2 FQNEAQ (reference sequence). V dropped 2 bases and J dropped 4 bases, with 8 bases sitting between them. This CDR3 is built from 14 residues. The CDR3 bases are TGTGCCAGCAGCTTACTTGGACTTAATGAAAAACTGTTTTTT. It codes for CASSLLGLNEKLFF. The variable domain in full, completed from reference TRBV7-9 and TRBJ1-4, reads DTGVSQNPRHKITKRGQNVTFRCDPISEHNRLYWYRQTLGQGPEFLTYFQNEAQLEKSRLLSDRFSAERPKGSFSTLEIQRTEQGDSAMYLCASSLLGLNEKLFFGSGTQLSVL.

This clone turned up a few times. CDR3 amino acids: CASSESGSGNTIYF. In DNA form, the CDR3 reads TGCGCCAGCAGTGAGTCCGGCTCTGGAAACACCATATATTTT. The gene calls are TRBV10-2 and TRBJ1-3; D not resolved. Looked up from germline, CDR1 is WSHSY and CDR2 is SAAADI. Trimming cost V 0 bases and J 0 bases, with 3 bases left between them. CDR3 size: 14 residues.

The gene calls are TRBV11-2 and TRBJ2-5, with a possible D match to TRBD2 (6 bases). This CDR3 has 14 amino acids. Trimming removed 3 bases at V and 1 base at J, with 9 bases between. CDR1 and CDR2 from the germline V gene are SGHAT and FQNNGV. CDR3 residues: CASSFSGLQETQYF. The CDR3 bases are TGTGCCAGCAGCTTTAGCGGACTCCAAGAGACCCAGTACTTC.

This rearrangement joins TRBV5-6 to TRBJ1-5, with 9 nucleotides matching TRBD1. Germline assignment: CDR1 SGHDT and CDR2 YYEEEE. This CDR3 spans 16 amino acids. The V segment lost 4 bases and the J segment 7 bases; nucleotides outside the gene matches: 12. CDR3 DNA sequence: TGTGCCAGCAGCCTACGGACAGGGGAGTCGAAACAGCCCCAGCATTTT. The encoded protein is CASSLRTGESKQPQHF.

The chain joins TRBV5-1 to TRBJ2-1; 8 bases map to TRBD2. V gave up 1 base and J gave up 2 bases; unmatched junction bases: 5. The CDR3 has 16 amino acids. Germline V gene sequence: CDR1 SGHRS, CDR2 YFSETQ. The CDR3 region has the DNA TGCGCCAGCAGCTTGTTGGGAGCGGGGGCCTACAATGAGCAGTTCTTC. It is translated as CASSLLGAGAYNEQFF.

The chain links TRBV5-1 to TRBJ2-1, with 8 bases matching TRBD2. Per the germline V gene, CDR1 is SGHRS and CDR2 is YFSETQ. Trimming took 4 bases from V and 2 from J; bases not matched to a gene: 5. This CDR3 is 15 amino acids long. The CDR3 nucleotides read TGCGCCAGCAGCGCCACTAGCGGAACCTACAATGAGCAGTTCTTC. Its protein is CASSATSGTYNEQFF.

The V call is TRBV15, the J call TRBJ2-5, with 9 bases aligning to TRBD2. This CDR3 contains 16 residues. V shed 1 base and J 2 bases; nucleotides not matched to a gene: 5. CDR1 LNHNV and CDR2 YYDKDF come from the germline V gene (reference sequence). In DNA, the CDR3 is TGTGCCACCAGCAGAGGGCTAGCGGGGCGGCAAGAGACCCAGTACTTC. This codes for CATSRGLAGRQETQYF.

This sequence joins TRBV4-1 and TRBJ1-2; D gene uncertain. Trimming cost V 2 bases and J 7 bases, with 8 bases left between them. CDR1 and CDR2 from the germline V gene are MGHRA and YSYEKL. CDR3 length: 12 amino acids. CDR3 nucleotides: TGCGCCAGCAGCCAATCGGGGAGTGGCTACACCTTC. The encoded protein is CASSQSGSGYTF.

The rearrangement joins TRBV19 to TRBJ1-2; the match to TRBD1 covers 8 bases. Trimming at V came to 6 bases and at J to 4 bases, leaving 13 bases not matched to a gene. Germline V lookup: CDR1 LNHDA, CDR2 SQIVND (reference sequence). This CDR3 comprises 16 residues. The CDR3 is CASRYTGRGRLYGYTF. The CDR3 nucleotides read TGTGCCAGTAGATACACGGGCAGGGGGCGCCTCTATGGCTACACCTTC.

V is TRBV5-1 and J is TRBJ2-2, with a weak D call TRBD1 (6 bases). The CDR3 length is 14 residues. The V gene's germline CDR1 is SGHRS and CDR2 YFSETQ. V was shortened by 4 bases and J by 7 bases, with 14 bases between the two germline ends. The DNA of the CDR3 is TGCGCCAGCAGCCCACCAGGGGTCGACGGGGAGCTGTTTTTT. Protein: CASSPPGVDGELFF.

The chain carries TRBV5-1 and TRBJ2-3; TRBD1 aligns across 7 bases. After removal of 3 bases from V and 2 bases from J, the junction contained 9 bases not matched to a gene. This CDR3 region has 16 residues. In germline, CDR1 is SGHRS, CDR2 YFSETQ. The CDR3 DNA reads TGCGCCAGCAGCTCCGGGCTGGACAGGCACACAGATACGCAGTATTTT. Encoded protein: CASSSGLDRHTDTQYF. The whole variable domain, remainder taken from reference TRBV5-1 and TRBJ2-3, is KAGVTQTPRYLIKTRGQQVTLSCSPISGHRSVSWYQQTPGQGLQFLFEYFSETQRNKGNFPGRFSGRQFSNSRSEMNVSTLELGDSALYLCASSSGLDRHTDTQYFGPGTRLTVL.

V usage is TRBV6-1 and J usage is TRBJ1-4; 7 bases align to TRBD1. Per germline, CDR1 MNHNS and CDR2 SASEGT. V shed 10 bases and J 5 bases; nucleotides not matched to a gene: 7. This CDR3 is built from 13 residues. CDR3 in amino acids: CANQDRLNEKLFF. Written as DNA, the CDR3 is TGTGCCAACCAGGACAGGCTAAATGAAAAACTGTTTTTT.